The 24 T cell receptor beta chains below were found in one sample sequenced in a study of blood T cell repertoires in COVID-19. TCRdb's table, derived via immunoSEQ multiplex PCR, lists solely in-frame clones and lacks some. The data show about 74,000 clones, roughly 78% seen once. Sequencing was done on a sample of peripheral blood. These TCRs come from a human donor in a cohort sampled during active COVID-19.

V and J are TRBV10-3 and TRBJ2-7, with a tentative D call TRBD1 (6 bases). Germline values: CDR1 ENHRY, CDR2 SYGVKD. The V and J ends lost 6 bases and 1 base respectively, with 16 bases between them. The CDR3 consists of 15 residues. The CDR3: CAIRNIQGKSYEQYF. CDR3 DNA sequence: TGTGCCATCAGAAATATTCAGGGGAAATCCTACGAGCAGTACTTC.

This chain links TRBV6-2 or TRBV6-3 with TRBJ1-2; D possibly corresponds to TRBD1 (6 bases). The CDR3 extends over 15 amino acids. Germline-derived CDR1 and CDR2 are MNHEY and SVGEGT. The V and J ends lost 2 bases and 5 bases respectively, with 15 bases between them. The CDR3 DNA follows: TGTGCCAGCAGTTACCCCCGGTCAGGGGATTATGGCTACACCTTC. Amino acid sequence: CASSYPRSGDYGYTF.

The chain is built from TRBV15 and TRBJ1-2, with D perhaps TRBD1 (6 bases). V was cut by 3 bases and J by 7 bases, with 27 bases left in between. The CDR3 covers 18 residues. The germline CDR1 and CDR2 sequences are LNHNV and YYDKDF (reference sequence). DNA of the CDR3: TGTGCCACCAGCAGTGATATTACCGGGACATCTGCCTCCGGTGGCTACACCTTC. It encodes CATSSDITGTSASGGYTF.

This clone was counted a few times. This sequence joins TRBV5-3 and TRBJ2-2, with 10 bases that match TRBD2. TRBV5-3 is marked as an open reading frame, function uncertain. Trimming at V came to 0 bases and at J to 5 bases, leaving 16 bases not matched to a gene. The CDR3 runs to 20 residues. This chain's CDR3 is CARSLGASGGHYVRTGELFF. The CDR3 region has the DNA TGTGCCAGAAGCTTGGGGGCTAGCGGGGGCCACTACGTCAGGACCGGGGAGCTGTTTTTT.

The chain is built from TRBV6-1 and TRBJ1-1, with TRBD1 identical over 7 bases. This CDR3 region has 20 residues. The V and J ends lost 2 bases and 0 bases, in that order; junction bases with no gene match: 18. The germline V gene has CDR1 MNHNS and CDR2 SASEGT. The CDR3 DNA sequence: TGTGCCAGCAGTGAATTAATCCGGACAGGCGTCTTCCGGCTGAACACTGAAGCTTTCTTT. This encodes CASSELIRTGVFRLNTEAFF.

This clone occurred once. The chain couples TRBV9 to TRBJ1-1; D uncertain. V lost 2 bases and J lost 4, with 9 bases in between. The CDR3 loop spans 13 amino acids. Germline V gene data show CDR1 as SGDLS and CDR2 as YYNGEE. This CDR3 reads CASSVKQTTEAFF. The DNA for the CDR3 is TGTGCCAGCAGCGTGAAACAGACCACTGAAGCTTTCTTT.

The rearrangement joins TRBV23-1 to TRBJ1-3; D might be TRBD1 (5 bases). TRBV23-1 is designated an ORF whose function remains uncertain. Trimming removed 8 bases at V and 3 bases at J, with 8 bases between. The CDR3 has 12 amino acids. This CDR3 is CASRRDGNTIYF. The CDR3 nucleotides are TGCGCCAGCCGCAGGGATGGAAACACCATATATTTT.

The chain uses TRBV27 and TRBJ2-7, with a weak D call TRBD1 (6 bases). Germline V lookup: CDR1 MNHEY, CDR2 SMNVEV (reference sequence). With 9 bases removed from V and 3 bases from J, the gap between germline ends came to 12 bases. There are 12 residues in the CDR3. DNA of the CDR3: TGTGCCAGTACAGGGTCCGGCTACGAGCAGTACTTC. Residues: CASTGSGYEQYF.

V gene TRBV6-5 combines with J gene TRBJ1-2, with D perhaps TRBD1 (5 bases). Germline V gives CDR1 MNHEY, CDR2 SVGAGI. V dropped 0 bases and J dropped 4 bases, with 12 bases sitting between them. The length of the CDR3 is 15 residues. The CDR3 sequence is CASSYSGARIYGYTF. Written as DNA, the CDR3 is TGTGCCAGCAGTTACTCTGGGGCCAGGATCTATGGCTACACCTTC.

This clone was recorded a few times. The chain combines TRBV19 with TRBJ2-2; D perhaps matches TRBD1 (6 bases). There are 15 residues in the CDR3. Trimming took off 3 bases at V and 3 bases at J, with 11 bases between the two ends. Looked up from germline, CDR1 is LNHDA and CDR2 is SQIVND (reference sequence). The CDR3 sequence: CASSIRQVDTGELFF. The CDR3 DNA sequence: TGTGCCAGTAGTATCAGACAGGTTGACACCGGGGAGCTGTTTTTT.

The CDR3: CASSIQGSGANVLTF. The CDR3 coding sequence is TGTGCCAGCAGCATACAGGGCTCTGGGGCCAACGTCCTGACTTTC. The genes are TRBV9 and TRBJ2-6, with D maybe TRBD1 (6 bases). The CDR3 runs to 15 residues. The germline V gene encodes CDR1 SGDLS and CDR2 YYNGEE. The V end was cut by 4 bases, the J end by 0 bases, with 8 bases between. Looking up the rest from reference TRBV9 and TRBJ2-6 gives the full variable domain: DSGVTQTPKHLITATGQRVTLRCSPRSGDLSVYWYQQSLDQGLQFLIQYYNGEERAKGNILERFSAQQFPDLHSELNLSSLELGDSALYFCASSIQGSGANVLTFGAGSRLTVL.

The chain uses TRBV27 and TRBJ1-5; D is unresolved. Deletions cut 8 bases from V and 4 bases from J, with 15 bases between. The CDR3 runs 14 residues. Looked up from germline, CDR1 is MNHEY and CDR2 is SMNVEV (reference sequence). CDR3 nucleotides: TGTGCCAGCTCCCTGGAGGGTAGAAATCAGCCCCAGCATTTT. This encodes CASSLEGRNQPQHF.

The chain employs TRBV12-3 or TRBV12-4 and TRBJ1-1; D is ambiguous. Trimming removed 3 bases from V and 4 bases from J, with 6 bases in between. The CDR3 has 12 amino acids. The CDR3 region is CASSLSGTEAFF. The CDR3 coding sequence is TGTGCCAGCAGTTTGAGTGGCACTGAAGCTTTCTTT.

V gene TRBV9 combines with J gene TRBJ1-6; D might be TRBD1 (5 bases). From germline, CDR1 is SGDLS and CDR2 YYNGEE. The CDR3 consists of 18 residues. V gave up 0 bases and J gave up 9 bases, with 22 bases separating them. Written as DNA, the CDR3 is TGTGCCAGCAGCGTAGACCCCATCTTTGGGGGGTCCGGTTCACCCCTCCACTTT. It translates to CASSVDPIFGGSGSPLHF.

The gene calls are TRBV27 and TRBJ2-3; D gene ambiguous. V shed 5 bases and J shed 0 bases, with 18 bases lying between them. The CDR3 loop spans 17 amino acids. Germline lookup yields CDR1 MNHEY and CDR2 SMNVEV (reference sequence). CDR3 DNA sequence: TGTGCCAGCAGTACCATCTTTGGAGCGACTAGCACAGATACGCAGTATTTT. Amino acid sequence: CASSTIFGATSTDTQYF.

The rearrangement joins TRBV5-4 to TRBJ2-1; 9 bases map to TRBD2. The J segment lost 4 bases and the V segment lost 6 bases, leaving 8 bases of the junction unmatched. The germline V gene encodes CDR1 SGHNT and CDR2 YYREEE (reference sequence). The CDR3 runs 15 residues. The CDR3 reads CASILGGGGYNEQFF. The CDR3 coding sequence is TGTGCCAGCATTCTGGGCGGGGGGGGATACAATGAGCAGTTCTTC.

A few counts support this clone. V is TRBV18 and J is TRBJ1-2; a weak D match, TRBD1 (6 bases). Germline V gene sequence: CDR1 KGHSH, CDR2 LQKENI. CDR3 length: 13 amino acids. V lost 6 bases to trimming and J lost 6 bases, with 14 bases between them. CDR3 sequence: CASSPTGTHGYTF. CDR3 bases: TGTGCCAGCTCGCCAACAGGGACCCATGGCTACACCTTC.

The chain is built from TRBV13 and TRBJ2-2, with 14 bases fitting TRBD2. The CDR3 has 18 residues. After removal of 4 bases from V and 2 bases from J, the junction contained 6 bases not matched to a gene. Germline values: CDR1 PRHDT, CDR2 FYEKMQ (reference sequence). The CDR3 sequence: CASSYRLAGGRNTGELFF. The CDR3 bases are TGTGCCAGCAGCTATAGACTAGCGGGGGGGCGTAACACCGGGGAGCTGTTTTTT.

The chain is built from TRBV5-6 and TRBJ1-6, with 8 positions matching TRBD1. The CDR3 loop spans 14 amino acids. Germline V gene lookup returns CDR1 SGHDT and CDR2 YYEEEE. V lost 4 bases, J lost 9 bases, and 6 bases stayed unmatched. The CDR3 DNA reads TGTGCCAGCAGCCAAGACAGGGGAGGTTCACCCCTCCACTTT. Translation: CASSQDRGGSPLHF.

The chain joins TRBV14 to TRBJ1-6; no firm D call. Germline values: CDR1 SGHDN, CDR2 FVKESK. Trimming cost V 4 bases and J 7 bases, with 8 bases left between them. The CDR3 has 13 residues. CDR3 amino acids: CASSPTQNSPLHF. The CDR3 DNA reads TGTGCCAGCAGCCCCACCCAGAATTCACCCCTCCACTTT.

The chain carries TRBV19 and TRBJ1-1; unclear D gene. Germline CDR1 and CDR2: LNHDA and SQIVND (reference sequence). Deletions cut 7 bases from V and 0 bases from J, with 15 bases between. The CDR3 has 15 residues. CDR3: CASTLEGSMNTEAFF. The CDR3 DNA follows: TGTGCCAGTACCCTAGAGGGTAGCATGAACACTGAAGCTTTCTTT. Full variable domain (rest looked up from reference TRBV19 and TRBJ1-1): DGGITQSPKYLFRKEGQNVTLSCEQNLNHDAMYWYRQDPGQGLRLIYYSQIVNDFQKGDIAEGYSVSREKKESFPLTVTSAQKNPTAFYLCASTLEGSMNTEAFFGQGTRLTVV.

The genes are TRBV24-1 and TRBJ1-4, with 11 positions matching TRBD1. This CDR3 has 18 amino acids. Germline CDR1 is KGHDR and CDR2 is SFDVKD. V lost 3 bases and J lost 7; bases outside the gene matches: 12. In DNA form, the CDR3 reads TGTGCCACCAGTGATATAGGCGGGACAGGGGGATCAGTTGAAAAACTGTTTTTT. Its translation: CATSDIGGTGGSVEKLFF.

V and J are TRBV7-3 and TRBJ2-2; D perhaps matches TRBD1 (6 bases). The CDR3 length is 13 residues. The germline V gene encodes CDR1 SGHTA and CDR2 FQGTGA. Trimming cost V 5 bases and J 7 bases, with 11 bases left between them. The CDR3 DNA reads as TGTGCCAGCAGCCCAAGACAGGACGGGGAGCTGTTTTTT. It yields the protein CASSPRQDGELFF.

This clone was seen a few times. The chain is built from TRBV9 and TRBJ2-3, with D perhaps matching TRBD1 (6 bases). This CDR3 has 17 amino acids. V lost 0 bases and J 4 bases, leaving 18 bases between the germline ends. CDR1 and CDR2 (germline): SGDLS, YYNGEE. CDR3 in DNA: TGTGCCAGCAGCGTAGCTTTTGGGACAACATACGCAGATACGCAGTATTTT. Translation: CASSVAFGTTYADTQYF.